Below, 25 T cell receptor beta chains from the same sample are listed, as sequenced in a study of T cells in Graves' hyperthyroidism and ophthalmopathy. The TCR beta CDR3 regions underwent amplification using RNA transcripts as the source. The HTBI set primed first-round TCR CDR3 RT-PCR. TCRdb fed the multiplex PCR reads into MiXCR, producing one record per CDR3 protein. The sample yields more than 500,000 distinct CDR3 sequences, roughly 15% seen once. Sequencing was carried out using blood. Source of these receptors: a woman aged 40 to 55 with Graves' ophthalmopathy.

This clonotype was counted only a few times. The chain links TRBV20-1 to TRBJ2-2, with D possibly being TRBD1 or TRBD2 (5 bases each). V lost 0 bases, J lost 1 base, and 27 bases lay in between. The germline CDR1 and CDR2 sequences are DFQATT and SNEGSKA (reference sequence). The CDR3 runs 21 residues. CDR3 nucleotide sequence: TGCAGTGCTAGAGACCCCCTTGCAGAGGGGCGTGGAGGTCGGAACACCGGGGAGCTGTTTTTT. It encodes CSARDPLAEGRGGRNTGELFF.

This clonotype was picked up many times. This chain links TRBV13 with TRBJ2-1, with 13 bases identical to TRBD2. CDR3 size: 18 residues. Trimming cost V 0 bases and J 4 bases; bases outside gene matches: 6. Germline assignment: CDR1 PRHDT and CDR2 FYEKMQ (reference sequence). The CDR3 nucleotides read TGTGCCAGCAGCTTAGGCCAAGGGGGACTAGCGGGATACAATGAGCAGTTCTTC. Its protein product is CASSLGQGGLAGYNEQFF.

This clonotype was picked up many times. This chain uses TRBV28 with TRBJ2-5, with a tentative D call TRBD2 (6 bases). The CDR3 contains 14 residues. V shed 1 base and J shed 3 bases, with 9 bases lying between them. Germline V gene sequence: CDR1 MDHEN, CDR2 SYDVKM. Written as DNA, the CDR3 is TGTGCCAGCAGTTTATATCCGGGAGAAGAGACCCAGTACTTC. This sequence encodes CASSLYPGEETQYF.

This clonotype was counted many times. The CDR3 DNA reads as TGTGCCAGCACCGCAGATTTGAACACTGAAGCTTTCTTT. This encodes CASTADLNTEAFF. The J gene is TRBJ1-1, the V gene TRBV6-2 or TRBV6-3; D not certain. The V end lost 7 bases, the J end lost 0 bases, and 9 bases lay between the germline ends. This CDR3 is built from 13 residues. Germline CDR1 and CDR2: MNHEY and SVGEGT.

This clonotype was seen at least ten times. The chain combines TRBV12-5 with TRBJ2-5; 9 nucleotides agree with TRBD2. The CDR3 loop spans 16 amino acids. The germline V gene has CDR1 LGHNT and CDR2 FRNRAP. The junction had 9 bases not matched to a gene; V was cut back by 2 bases and J by 5 bases. The CDR3 here is CASGLISAGGRETQYF. The CDR3 DNA is TGTGCTAGTGGTTTGATCTCAGCGGGAGGTCGGGAGACCCAGTACTTC.

This clonotype has at least ten counts. The rearrangement joins TRBV20-1 to TRBJ1-1; the D gene is possibly TRBD1 (6 bases). Germline-derived CDR1 and CDR2 are DFQATT and SNEGSKA (reference sequence). The length of the CDR3 is 14 residues. V lost 0 bases, J lost 7 bases, and 15 bases lay in between. Written as DNA, the CDR3 is TGCAGTGCTAGAGATGTTAGTACAGGGAGTGAAGCTTTCTTT. Its translation: CSARDVSTGSEAFF.

This clonotype has at least ten counts. The rearrangement joins TRBV7-3 to TRBJ2-5, with TRBD2 matching 8 bases. This CDR3 spans 14 amino acids. Germline loops: CDR1 SGHTA, CDR2 FQGTGA. The trim removed 3 bases at V and 4 bases at J, leaving 4 bases unmatched. The CDR3 DNA reads TGTGCCAGCAGCTTGTCAGCGGGAGTAGAGACCCAGTACTTC. Its protein product is CASSLSAGVETQYF.

The V and J genes are TRBV20-1 and TRBJ2-2, with 7 positions matching TRBD2. The CDR3 loop spans 16 amino acids. V gave up 2 bases and J gave up 5 bases; unmatched junction bases: 11. The germline V gene encodes CDR1 DFQATT and CDR2 SNEGSKA (reference sequence). CDR3 DNA sequence: TGCAGTGCTAGACCCGGGGAGGGATCGGGGACCGGGGAGCTGTTTTTT. As protein: CSARPGEGSGTGELFF.

The chain recombines TRBV6-2 or TRBV6-3 with TRBJ1-1; 9 nucleotides match TRBD1. Germline V gene data show CDR1 as MNHEY and CDR2 as SVGEGT. This CDR3 region has 16 residues. The ends lost 2 bases at V and 11 bases at J; junction bases unmatched: 15. The CDR3 DNA reads TGTGCCAGCAGTTACGGCGGTTCCGGGACAGGGCGTGATGCTTTCTTT. Translated, it gives CASSYGGSGTGRDAFF.

This clonotype was seen only once. The rearrangement joins TRBV12-3 or TRBV12-4 to TRBJ1-1, with D possibly being TRBD1 (5 bases). The V end lost 2 bases, the J end lost 8 bases, and 9 bases lay between the germline ends. CDR3 size: 12 residues. CDR3 coding DNA: TGTGCCAGCAGTTTAAAAGGGGTAGAAGCTTTCTTT. Translated: CASSLKGVEAFF.

The gene calls are TRBV2 and TRBJ2-5, with no clear D. The CDR3 extends over 13 amino acids. Germline loops: CDR1 SNHLY, CDR2 FYNNEI. Trimming took off 10 bases at V and 3 bases at J, with 15 bases between the two ends. The CDR3 DNA follows: TGTGCCACCCATGATGGCAATGAAGAGACCCAGTACTTC. It encodes CATHDGNEETQYF.

The CDR3 reads CASGLAGAGDTQYF. DNA for the CDR3: TGTGCCAGCGGACTAGCGGGAGCCGGAGATACGCAGTATTTT. V gene TRBV6-2 or TRBV6-3 combines with J gene TRBJ2-3, with 13 positions matching TRBD2. Trimming at V came to 8 bases and at J to 5 bases, leaving 4 bases not matched to a gene. Germline CDR1 reads MNHEY; CDR2 reads SVGEGT. The CDR3 has 14 residues.

This clonotype has at least ten counts. This chain links TRBV28 with TRBJ1-3; TRBD1 agrees at 7 bases. The CDR3 length is 15 residues. CDR1 and CDR2 from the germline V gene are MDHEN and SYDVKM. J was trimmed by 0 bases and V by 5 bases; bases with no gene match: 4. The CDR3 loop is CASSRTGASGNTIYF. In DNA form, the CDR3 reads TGTGCCAGCAGTCGGACAGGTGCCTCTGGAAACACCATATATTTT. Complete variable domain (other parts from reference TRBV28 and TRBJ1-3): DVKVTQSSRYLVKRTGEKVFLECVQDMDHENMFWYRQDPGLGLRLIYFSYDVKMKEKGDIPEGYSVSREKKERFSLILESASTNQTSMYLCASSRTGASGNTIYFGEGSWLTVV.

At least ten counts were recorded for this clonotype. The chain carries TRBV10-1 and TRBJ1-2; D is ambiguous. Germline CDR1 reads WNHNN; CDR2 reads SYGVQD (reference sequence). This CDR3 is built from 13 residues. The germline V and J ends were trimmed by 0 bases and 6 bases, with 8 bases remaining between them. The CDR3, as DNA: TGCGCCAGCAGTGAGTCGGTGGGAGATGGCTACACCTTC. Protein sequence: CASSESVGDGYTF.

Ten or more counts support this clonotype. V is TRBV7-3 and J is TRBJ2-2, with D unresolved. The germline CDR1 and CDR2 sequences are SGHTA and FQGTGA. The CDR3 length is 13 residues. V gave up 5 bases and J gave up 3 bases, with 7 bases separating them. The CDR3 region is CASSPPYTGELFF. CDR3 sequence (DNA): TGTGCCAGCAGCCCCCCCTACACCGGGGAGCTGTTTTTT.

This clonotype was detected many times. The rearrangement uses TRBV6-2 or TRBV6-3 and TRBJ2-7, with D perhaps matching TRBD2 (6 bases). V lost 6 bases and J lost 0, with 15 bases in between. CDR3 length: 15 amino acids. Germline V CDR1 and CDR2: MNHEY, SVGEGT. The CDR3 reads CASSLEDYVSYEQYF. As DNA, the CDR3 is TGTGCCAGCAGCCTGGAGGACTACGTCTCCTACGAGCAGTACTTC.

This clonotype was seen at least ten times. The J gene is TRBJ2-5, the V gene TRBV6-1; maybe TRBD2 (6 bases). Germline V gene sequence: CDR1 MNHNS, CDR2 SASEGT. The CDR3 covers 11 residues. The V gene lost 7 bases and the J gene lost 5 bases, with 8 bases spanning the gap. The CDR3 DNA is TGTGCCAGCATCCGGGGGGAGACCCAGTACTTC. Translated: CASIRGETQYF.

At least ten counts were recorded for this clonotype. The rearrangement joins TRBV11-3 to TRBJ2-2; tentatively, D is TRBD1 or TRBD2 (5 bases each). V dropped 5 bases and J dropped 10 bases, with 20 bases sitting between them. CDR1 is SGHNT and CDR2 is YENEEA in the germline V gene. The CDR3 extends over 15 amino acids. The CDR3 loop reads CASSRGAGPSEELFF. DNA of the CDR3: TGTGCCAGCAGCCGGGGAGCAGGGCCCAGCGAGGAGCTGTTTTTT. The full variable domain, in which reference TRBV11-3 and TRBJ2-2 provide the parts outside the CDR3, is EAGVVQSPRYKIIEKKQPVAFWCNPISGHNTLYWYLQNLGQGPELLIRYENEEAVDDSQLPKDRFSAERLKGVDSTLKIQPAELGDSAVYLCASSRGAGPSEELFFGEGSRLTVL.

The table lists this clonotype with many counts. The V gene is TRBV30, the J gene TRBJ2-7; 10 bases match TRBD2. The CDR3 is 15 residues long. Germline CDR1 reads GTSNPN; CDR2 reads SVGIG (reference sequence). V lost 0 bases to trimming and J lost 2 bases; unmatched junction nucleotides: 4. In nucleotides, the CDR3 is TGTGCCTGGAGTGTAGGACTAGCGGAGACCTACGAGCAGTACTTC. As protein: CAWSVGLAETYEQYF.

This clonotype was counted at least ten times. The chain has TRBV6-2 or TRBV6-3 and TRBJ2-2, with 7 bases identical to TRBD1. CDR1 and CDR2 from the germline V gene are MNHEY and SVGEGT. The CDR3 length is 18 residues. V gave up 0 bases and J gave up 4 bases; unmatched junction bases: 11. This CDR3 reads CASSYSGTLRGRTGELFF. The CDR3, as DNA: TGTGCCAGCAGTTACTCGGGGACCTTAAGGGGGCGCACCGGGGAGCTGTTTTTT.

This clonotype was seen a few times. The junction shows a germline mismatch at one end, possibly a read error. This sequence joins TRBV7-7 and TRBJ1-5; D not resolved. The CDR3 is 16 amino acids. Germline CDR1 SSHAT, CDR2 FNYEAQ (reference sequence). The CDR3 sequence is CASSLGFPFLGQPQHF. The CDR3, as DNA: TGTGCTAGCAGCTTAGGGTTCCCTTTCCTAGGTCAGCCCCAGCATTTT.

This clonotype was counted at least ten times. Here the CDR3 reads CASSPSRIGNTGELFF. DNA of the CDR3: TGTGCCAGCAGCCCTTCTCGGATAGGGAACACCGGGGAGCTGTTTTTT. The J gene is TRBJ2-2, the V gene TRBV11-2; no clear D. V shed 5 bases and J shed 1 base, with 14 bases lying between them. The CDR3 is made up of 16 amino acids. Germline values: CDR1 SGHAT, CDR2 FQNNGV.

The V call is TRBV11-2, the J call TRBJ1-2; a possible D gene is TRBD1 (5 bases). Germline CDR1 SGHAT, CDR2 FQNNGV. The CDR3 totals 12 residues. Trimming took 5 bases from V and 11 from J, leaving 15 bases between them. The CDR3 DNA reads TGTGCCAGCAGCCCCACCGGACACCCTTACACCTTC. It codes for CASSPTGHPYTF.

This clonotype was counted at least ten times. The rearrangement links TRBV11-2 to TRBJ2-7; no firm D call. Per germline, CDR1 SGHAT and CDR2 FQNNGV. V was clipped by 5 bases and J by 6 bases, with 8 bases between them. CDR3 length: 11 residues. CDR3 in DNA: TGTGCCAGCAGCCGTAGTCGCGAGCAGTACTTC. Translated, it gives CASSRSREQYF.

This clonotype was counted many times. The CDR3 here is CASSFKGVKNIQYF. The CDR3 DNA is TGTGCCAGCAGCTTTAAAGGCGTCAAAAACATTCAGTACTTC. The V and J genes are TRBV5-6 and TRBJ2-4; the D is unclear. This CDR3 has 14 amino acids. Between the trimmed V and J ends, which lost 2 bases and 3 bases, there was a span of 9 bases. CDR1 and CDR2 (germline): SGHDT, YYEEEE.